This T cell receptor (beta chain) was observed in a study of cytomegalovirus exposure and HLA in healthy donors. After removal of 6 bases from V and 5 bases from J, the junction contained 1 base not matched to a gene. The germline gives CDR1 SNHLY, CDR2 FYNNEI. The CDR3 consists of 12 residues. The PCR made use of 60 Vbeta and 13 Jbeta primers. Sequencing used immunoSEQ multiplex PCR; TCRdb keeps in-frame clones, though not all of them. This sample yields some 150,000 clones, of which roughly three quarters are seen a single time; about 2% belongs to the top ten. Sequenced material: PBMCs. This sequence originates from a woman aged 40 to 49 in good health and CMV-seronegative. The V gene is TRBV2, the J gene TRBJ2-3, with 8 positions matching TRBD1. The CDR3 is CASRGQGDTQYF. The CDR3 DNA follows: TGTGCCAGCAGAGGACAGGGAGATACGCAGTATTTT. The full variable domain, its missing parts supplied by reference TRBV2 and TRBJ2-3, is EPEVTQTPSHQVTQMGQEVILRCVPISNHLYFYWYRQILGQKVEFLVSFYNNEISEKSEIFDDQFSVERPDGSNFTLKIRSTKLEDSAMYFCASRGQGDTQYFGPGTRLTVL.